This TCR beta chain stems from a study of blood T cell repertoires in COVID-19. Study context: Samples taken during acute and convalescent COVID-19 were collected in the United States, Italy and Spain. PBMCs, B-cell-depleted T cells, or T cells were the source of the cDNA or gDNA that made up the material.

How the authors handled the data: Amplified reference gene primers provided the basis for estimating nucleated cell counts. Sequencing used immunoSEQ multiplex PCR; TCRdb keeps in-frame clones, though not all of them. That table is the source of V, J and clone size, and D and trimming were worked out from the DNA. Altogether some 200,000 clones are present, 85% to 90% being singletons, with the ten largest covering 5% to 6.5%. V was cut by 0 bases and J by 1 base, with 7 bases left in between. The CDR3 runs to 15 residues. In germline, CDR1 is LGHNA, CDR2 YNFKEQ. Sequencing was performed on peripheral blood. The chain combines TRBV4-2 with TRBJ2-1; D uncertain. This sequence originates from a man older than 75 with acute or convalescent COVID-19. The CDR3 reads CASSQDHGSYNEQFF. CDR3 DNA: TGTGCCAGCAGCCAAGATCACGGGTCCTACAATGAGCAGTTCTTC.